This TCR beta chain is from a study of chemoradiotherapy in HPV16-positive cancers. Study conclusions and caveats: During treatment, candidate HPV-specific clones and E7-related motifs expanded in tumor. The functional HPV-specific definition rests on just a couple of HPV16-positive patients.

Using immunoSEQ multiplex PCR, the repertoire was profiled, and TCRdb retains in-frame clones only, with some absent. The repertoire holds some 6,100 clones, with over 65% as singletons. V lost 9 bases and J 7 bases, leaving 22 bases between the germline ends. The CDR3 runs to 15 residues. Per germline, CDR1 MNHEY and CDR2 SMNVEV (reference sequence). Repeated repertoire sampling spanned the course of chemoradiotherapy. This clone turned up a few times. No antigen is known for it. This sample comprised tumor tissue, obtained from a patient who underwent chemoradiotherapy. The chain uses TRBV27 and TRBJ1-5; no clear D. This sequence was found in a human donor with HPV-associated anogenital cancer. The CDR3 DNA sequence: TGTGCCAGTAAAGCTTCAACAGAAAGTAAGCAGCCCCAGCATTTT. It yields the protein CASKASTESKQPQHF.